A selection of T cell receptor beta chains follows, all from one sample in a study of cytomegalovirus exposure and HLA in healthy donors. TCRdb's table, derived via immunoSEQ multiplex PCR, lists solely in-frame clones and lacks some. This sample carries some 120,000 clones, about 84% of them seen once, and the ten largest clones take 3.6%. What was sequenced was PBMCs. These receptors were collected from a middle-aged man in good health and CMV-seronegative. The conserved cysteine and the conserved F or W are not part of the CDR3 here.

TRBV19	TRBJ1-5	ASSIEGSLAGQPQH
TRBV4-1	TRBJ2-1	ASSQSPQLEEQF
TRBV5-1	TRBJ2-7	ASSLEGLLREQY
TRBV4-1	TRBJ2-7	ASSQGAGFYEQY
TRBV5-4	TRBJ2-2	ASSHRQLSGELF
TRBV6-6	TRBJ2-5	ASSLAGGETQY
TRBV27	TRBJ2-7	ANSRLGTLEQY
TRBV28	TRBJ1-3	ASIPIQGARNSGNTIY
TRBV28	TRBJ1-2	ASKTGFWGYT
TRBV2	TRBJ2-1	ASRESGQHNEQF
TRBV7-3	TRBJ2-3	ASSSPTLSTDTQY
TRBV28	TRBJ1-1	ASSPPERVMNTEAF
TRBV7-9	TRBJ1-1	ASSLGQGFGEAF
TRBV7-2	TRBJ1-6	ASSLGGLRNSPLH
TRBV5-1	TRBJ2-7	ASRPGGSIDEQY
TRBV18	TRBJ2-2	ASSPRRNTGELF
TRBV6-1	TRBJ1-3	ASRERGNSGNTIY
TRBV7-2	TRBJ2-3	ASSLASRVRREDTQY
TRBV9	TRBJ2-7	ASGLNPGQGYEQY
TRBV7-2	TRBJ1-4	ASSLAPLNEKLF
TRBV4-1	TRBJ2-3	ASSKISVDTQY
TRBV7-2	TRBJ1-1	ASSLGQNTEAF
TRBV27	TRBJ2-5	ASSFKQGSQETQY
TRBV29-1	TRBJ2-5	SVEVLTRQETQY
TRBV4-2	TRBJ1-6	ASSQVGRDVAYNSPLH
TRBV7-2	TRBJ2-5	ASRPGSNQETQY
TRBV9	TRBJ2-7	ASSEGVRGYEQY
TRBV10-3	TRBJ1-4	AIRGDSTNEKLF
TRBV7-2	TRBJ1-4	ASSPADSTNEKLF
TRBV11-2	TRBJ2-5	ASSVERETQY
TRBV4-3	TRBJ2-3	ASSPQVPGAGTDTQY
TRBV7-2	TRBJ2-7	ASSLNAAGGSYEQY
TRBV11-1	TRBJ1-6	ASSGRDRRSPLH
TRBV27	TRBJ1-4	ASSLGGLANEKLF
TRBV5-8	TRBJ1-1	ASSAGQGAFGAF